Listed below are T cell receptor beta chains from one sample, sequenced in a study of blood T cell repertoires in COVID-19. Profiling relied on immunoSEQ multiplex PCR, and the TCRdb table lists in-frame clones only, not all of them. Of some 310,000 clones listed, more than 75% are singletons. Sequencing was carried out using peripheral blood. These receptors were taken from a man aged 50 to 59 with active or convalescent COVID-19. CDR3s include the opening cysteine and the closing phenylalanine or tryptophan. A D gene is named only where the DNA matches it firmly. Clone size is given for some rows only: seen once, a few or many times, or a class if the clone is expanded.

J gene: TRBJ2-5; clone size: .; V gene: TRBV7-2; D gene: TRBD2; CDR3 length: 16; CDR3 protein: CASSFRGSGGVETQYF; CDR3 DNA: TGTGCCAGCAGCTTTCGGGGTAGCGGGGGAGTTGAGACCCAGTACTTC
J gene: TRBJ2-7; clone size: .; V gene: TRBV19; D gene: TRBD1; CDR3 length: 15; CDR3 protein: CASSTASTGVSEQYF; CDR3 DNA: TGTGCCAGTAGTACGGCTTCAACAGGGGTCTCCGAGCAGTACTTC
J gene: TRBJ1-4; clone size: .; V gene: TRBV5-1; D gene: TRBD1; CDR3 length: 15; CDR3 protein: CASSLEGQGNEKLFF; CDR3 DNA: TGCGCCAGCAGCTTGGAAGGACAGGGAAATGAAAAACTGTTTTTT
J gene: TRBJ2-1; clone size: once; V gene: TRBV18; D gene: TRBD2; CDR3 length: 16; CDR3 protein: CASSPFGRTSGNEQFF; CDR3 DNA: TGTGCCAGCTCACCCTTCGGGCGGACTAGCGGCAATGAGCAGTTCTTC
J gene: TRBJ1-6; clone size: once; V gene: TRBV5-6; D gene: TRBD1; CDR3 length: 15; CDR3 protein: CASSYRTGVNSPLHF; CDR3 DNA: TGTGCCAGCAGTTACCGGACAGGGGTTAATTCACCCCTCCACTTT
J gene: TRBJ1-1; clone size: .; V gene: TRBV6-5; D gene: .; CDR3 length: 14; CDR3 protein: CASKQGSRGTEAFF; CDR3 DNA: TGTGCCAGTAAACAGGGATCAAGAGGCACTGAAGCTTTCTTT
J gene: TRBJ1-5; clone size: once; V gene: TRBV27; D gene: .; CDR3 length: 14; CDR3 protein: CASALGQSNQPQHF; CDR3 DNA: TGTGCCAGCGCATTGGGGCAGAGCAATCAGCCCCAGCATTTT
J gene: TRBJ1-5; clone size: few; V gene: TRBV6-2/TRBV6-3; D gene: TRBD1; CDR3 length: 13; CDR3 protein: CASSSDRVQPQHF; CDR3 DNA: TGTGCCAGCAGCAGCGACAGGGTACAGCCCCAGCATTTT
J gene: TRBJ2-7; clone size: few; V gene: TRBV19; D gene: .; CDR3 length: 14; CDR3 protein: CASSWRDGVYEQYF; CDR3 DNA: TGTGCCAGTAGTTGGAGGGACGGAGTCTACGAGCAGTACTTC
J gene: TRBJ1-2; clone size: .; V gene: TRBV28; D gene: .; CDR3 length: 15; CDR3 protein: CASSLYRGANYGYTF; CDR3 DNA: TGTGCCAGCAGTTTATATCGGGGGGCTAACTATGGCTACACCTTC
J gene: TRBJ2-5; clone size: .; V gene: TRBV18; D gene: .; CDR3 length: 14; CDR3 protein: CASSPVGLQETQYF; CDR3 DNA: TGTGCCAGCTCGCCGGTGGGGCTCCAAGAGACCCAGTACTTC
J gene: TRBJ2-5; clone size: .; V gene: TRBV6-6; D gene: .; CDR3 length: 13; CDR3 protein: CASKGQRGETQYF; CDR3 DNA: TGTGCCAGCAAAGGACAGAGGGGCGAGACCCAGTACTTC
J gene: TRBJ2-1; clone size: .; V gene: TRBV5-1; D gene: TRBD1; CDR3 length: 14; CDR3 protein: CASSFWTGDNEQFF; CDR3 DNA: TGCGCCAGCAGCTTCTGGACAGGGGACAATGAGCAGTTCTTC
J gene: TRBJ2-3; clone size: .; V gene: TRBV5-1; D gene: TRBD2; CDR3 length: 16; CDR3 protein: CASSSRLAGLTDTQYF; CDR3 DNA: TGCGCCAGCAGCTCCCGACTAGCGGGGCTCACAGATACGCAGTATTTT
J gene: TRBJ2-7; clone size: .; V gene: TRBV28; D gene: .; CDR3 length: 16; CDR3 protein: CASRPLGAEVTYEQYF; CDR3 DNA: TGTGCCAGCAGACCGCTGGGGGCAGAAGTAACCTACGAGCAGTACTTC
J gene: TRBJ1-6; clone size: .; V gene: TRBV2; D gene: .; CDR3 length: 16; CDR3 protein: CASSDQGSSYNSPLHF; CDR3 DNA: TGTGCCAGCAGTGACCAGGGGAGCTCCTATAATTCACCCCTCCACTTT
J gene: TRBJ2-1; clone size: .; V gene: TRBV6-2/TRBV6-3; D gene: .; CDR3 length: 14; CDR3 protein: CASSPRGTVNEQFF; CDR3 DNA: TGTGCCAGCAGTCCCCGGGGGACGGTCAATGAGCAGTTCTTC
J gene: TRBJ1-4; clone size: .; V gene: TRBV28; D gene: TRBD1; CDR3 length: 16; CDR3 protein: CASSQQGRLANEKLFF; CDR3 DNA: TGTGCCAGCAGTCAACAGGGGCGGCTTGCTAATGAAAAACTGTTTTTT
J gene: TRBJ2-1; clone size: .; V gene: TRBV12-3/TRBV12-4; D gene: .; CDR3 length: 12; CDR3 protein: CASSLGREEQFF; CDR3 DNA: TGTGCCAGCAGTTTAGGACGGGAGGAGCAGTTCTTC
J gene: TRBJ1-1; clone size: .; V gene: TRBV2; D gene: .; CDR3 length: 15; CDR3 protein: CASSKEEQLNTEAFF; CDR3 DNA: TGTGCCAGCAGTAAGGAGGAACAGTTAAACACTGAAGCTTTCTTT
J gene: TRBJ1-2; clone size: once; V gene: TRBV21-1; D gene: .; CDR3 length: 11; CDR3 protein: CAGRRPPRYTF; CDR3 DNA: TGTGCCGGCAGGCGCCCTCCGCGCTACACCTTC
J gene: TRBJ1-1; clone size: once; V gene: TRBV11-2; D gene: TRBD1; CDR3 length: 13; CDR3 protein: CASSFRQGVGAFF; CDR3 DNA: TGTGCCAGCAGCTTCCGACAGGGCGTCGGAGCTTTCTTT
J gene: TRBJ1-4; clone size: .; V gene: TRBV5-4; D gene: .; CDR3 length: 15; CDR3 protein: CASSLGGATNEKLFF; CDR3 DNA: TGTGCCAGCAGCTTGGGGGGCGCAACTAATGAAAAACTGTTTTTT
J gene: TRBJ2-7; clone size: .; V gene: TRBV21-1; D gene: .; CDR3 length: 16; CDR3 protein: CASSARLAGASYEQYF; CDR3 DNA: TGTGCCAGCAGCGCCCGACTAGCGGGGGCCTCCTACGAGCAGTACTTC
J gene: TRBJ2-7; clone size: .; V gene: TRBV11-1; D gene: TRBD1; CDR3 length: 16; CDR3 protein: CASSTGQASFLYEQYF; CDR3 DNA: TGTGCCAGCAGCACAGGACAGGCTAGCTTCCTCTACGAGCAGTACTTC
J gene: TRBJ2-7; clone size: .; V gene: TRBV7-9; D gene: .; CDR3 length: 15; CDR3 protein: CASSLPPQGSYEQYF; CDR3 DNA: TGTGCCAGCAGCCTACCTCCTCAGGGTTCCTACGAGCAGTACTTC
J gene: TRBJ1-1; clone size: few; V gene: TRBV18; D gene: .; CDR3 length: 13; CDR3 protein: CASSGQANTEAFF; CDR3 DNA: TGTGCCAGCTCAGGACAAGCGAACACTGAAGCTTTCTTT
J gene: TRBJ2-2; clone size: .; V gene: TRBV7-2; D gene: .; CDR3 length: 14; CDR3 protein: CASSLDSNTGELFF; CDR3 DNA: TGTGCCAGCAGCTTAGACAGTAACACCGGGGAGCTGTTTTTT
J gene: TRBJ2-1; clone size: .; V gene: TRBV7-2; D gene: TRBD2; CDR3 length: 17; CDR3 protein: CASSLRLAGAPGNEQFF; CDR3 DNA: TGTGCCAGCAGCCTCAGGTTAGCGGGGGCACCGGGGAATGAGCAGTTCTTC
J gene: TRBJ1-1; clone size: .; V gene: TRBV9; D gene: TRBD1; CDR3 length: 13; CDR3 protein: CASSATGGTEAFF; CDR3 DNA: TGTGCCAGCAGCGCGACAGGGGGTACTGAAGCTTTCTTT
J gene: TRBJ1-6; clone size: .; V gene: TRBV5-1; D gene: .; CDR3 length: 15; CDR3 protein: CASSLEGRGNSPLHF; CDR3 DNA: TGCGCCAGCAGCTTGGAGGGTCGGGGTAATTCACCCCTCCACTTT
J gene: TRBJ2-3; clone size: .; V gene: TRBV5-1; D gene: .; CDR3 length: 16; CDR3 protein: CASSKPDSASTDTQYF; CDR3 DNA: TGCGCCAGCAGCAAACCGGACAGTGCTAGCACAGATACGCAGTATTTT
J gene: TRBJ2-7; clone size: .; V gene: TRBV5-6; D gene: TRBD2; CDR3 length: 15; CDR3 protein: CASSPGIAGFYEQYF; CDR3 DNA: TGTGCCAGCAGCCCCGGGATAGCGGGATTCTACGAGCAGTACTTC
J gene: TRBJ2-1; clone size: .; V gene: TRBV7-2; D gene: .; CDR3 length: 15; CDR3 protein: CASSLGQGPFDEQFF; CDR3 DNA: TGTGCCAGCAGCTTAGGGCAGGGGCCCTTCGATGAGCAGTTCTTC
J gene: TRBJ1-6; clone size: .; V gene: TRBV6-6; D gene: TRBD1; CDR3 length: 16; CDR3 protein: CASSRQGSSYNSPLHF; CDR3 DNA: TGTGCCAGCAGTCGACAGGGGAGCTCCTATAATTCACCCCTCCACTTT
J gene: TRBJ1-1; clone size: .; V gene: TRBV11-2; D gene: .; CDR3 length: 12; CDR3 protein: CASSLDSTEAFF; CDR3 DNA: TGTGCCAGCAGCCTGGACTCCACTGAAGCTTTCTTT
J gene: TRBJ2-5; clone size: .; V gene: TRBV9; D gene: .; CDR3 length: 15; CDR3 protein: CASSVTSGREETQYF; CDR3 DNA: TGTGCCAGCAGCGTAACTTCGGGAAGGGAAGAGACCCAGTACTTC
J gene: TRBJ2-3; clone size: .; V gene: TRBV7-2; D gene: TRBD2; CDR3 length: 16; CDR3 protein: CASSLVRGEGTDTQYF; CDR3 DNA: TGTGCCAGCAGCTTAGTTCGGGGGGAGGGCACAGATACGCAGTATTTT
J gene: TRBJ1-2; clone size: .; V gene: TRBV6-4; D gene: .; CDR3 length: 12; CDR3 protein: CASIKQVYGYTF; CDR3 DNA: TGTGCCAGCATAAAACAGGTCTATGGCTACACCTTC
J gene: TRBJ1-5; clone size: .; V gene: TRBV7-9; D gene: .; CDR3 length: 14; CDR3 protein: CASSPTDSNQPQHF; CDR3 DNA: TGTGCCAGCAGCCCGACAGATAGCAATCAGCCCCAGCATTTT
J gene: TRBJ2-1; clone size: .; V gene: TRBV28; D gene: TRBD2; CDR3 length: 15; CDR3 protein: CASSPNSGSSNEQFF; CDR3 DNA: TGTGCCAGCAGCCCCAATAGCGGGAGTTCGAATGAGCAGTTCTTC
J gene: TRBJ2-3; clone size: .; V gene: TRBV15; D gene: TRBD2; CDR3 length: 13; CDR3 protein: CATSTSGIHTQYF; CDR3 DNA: TGTGCCACCAGTACTAGCGGGATTCATACGCAGTATTTT
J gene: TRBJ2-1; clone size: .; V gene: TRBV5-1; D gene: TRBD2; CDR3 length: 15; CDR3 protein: CASSPGTSVLNEQFF; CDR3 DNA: TGCGCCAGCAGCCCAGGGACTAGCGTTCTCAATGAGCAGTTCTTC
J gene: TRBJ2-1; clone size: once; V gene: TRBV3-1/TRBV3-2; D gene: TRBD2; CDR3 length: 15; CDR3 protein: CASSQREGAYNEQFF; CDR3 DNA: TGTGCCAGCAGCCAGCGGGAGGGCGCCTACAATGAGCAGTTCTTC
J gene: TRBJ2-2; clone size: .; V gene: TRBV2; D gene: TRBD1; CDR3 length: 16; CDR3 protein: CASGKGLGQGVGELFF; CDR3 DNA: TGTGCCAGCGGGAAGGGGTTGGGACAGGGTGTCGGGGAGCTGTTTTTT
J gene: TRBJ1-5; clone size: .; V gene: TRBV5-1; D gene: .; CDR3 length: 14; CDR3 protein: CASSLAGGTQPQHF; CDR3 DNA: TGCGCCAGCAGCTTGGCGGGGGGTACTCAGCCCCAGCATTTT